This T cell receptor beta chain was sequenced for a study of Ad26.COV2.S vaccination and SARS-CoV-2 variants. Across the whole study: Ad26.COV2.S given intramuscularly, once or twice 56 days apart. The study, taken as a whole, reports: Researchers cautioned that TCR breadth and depth analyses may have underestimated total T cell responses. Vaccine and placebo recipients had comparable breadth of non-spike TCRs.

Sequenced by immunoSEQ multiplex PCR; TCRdb stores in-frame clones only, minus some. The data show about 480,000 clones, roughly 87% seen once. Treatment given: 15 to 20 received Ad26.COV2.S at low or high dose, single or two shots; about 5 received placebo; per-sample allocation not given. Vaccine and placebo recipients were sampled on day 63 after the first injection. This CDR3 contains 14 residues. Germline trimming cut 7 bases from V and 8 bases from J; bases unmatched to any gene: 11. Germline V gene sequence: CDR1 MGHDK, CDR2 SYGVNS. This clone occurred once. Its target is unknown. This receptor was taken from a person between 18 and 65 years old who received the Ad26.COV2.S COVID-19 vaccine or a placebo. The V and J genes are TRBV25-1 and TRBJ1-1; 9 nucleotides match TRBD1. The specimen was peripheral blood, collected in a trial of Ad26.COV2.S vaccine versus placebo. In nucleotides, the CDR3 is TGTGCCAGCAAGACAGGGGGACAGCTTGAGGAAGCTTTCTTT. Translation gives CASKTGGQLEEAFF.